This T cell receptor (beta chain) originates from a study of cytomegalovirus exposure and HLA in healthy donors. Researchers ran the PCR with 60 Vbeta and 13 Jbeta primers. The table came from immunoSEQ multiplex PCR; TCRdb's copy has only in-frame clones and leaves some out. The table includes fewer than 200,000 clones, 82% detected once. CDR1 and CDR2 (germline): SGHRS, YFSETQ. The CDR3 is 15 amino acids. Trimming pared 4 bases from V and 1 base from J, leaving 14 bases between. The chain uses TRBV5-1 and TRBJ1-1, with a tentative D call TRBD1 (5 bases). Sequences were obtained from PBMCs. The receptor's source is a male donor in good health and CMV-seronegative. This chain's CDR3 is CASSPGDRTNTEAFF. The CDR3 region has the DNA TGCGCCAGCAGCCCTGGAGACAGAACGAACACTGAAGCTTTCTTT.